The clone carrying this T cell receptor beta chain was seen just once. What it binds is not known. The CDR3 contains 18 residues. Germline-derived CDR1 and CDR2 are GTSNPN and SVGIG (reference sequence). Trimming pared 1 base from V and 0 bases from J, leaving 19 bases between. This record comes from a study of shared clonotypes between healthy human individuals. Study-level information: CD4 naive cells filled three plates per donor, CD4 memory three, CD8 naive two and CD8 memory one.

In the authors' workflow: ImmunoSEQ supplied junction-only sequences lacking quality scores, so filtering was different. Data came from immunoSEQ multiplex PCR; TCRdb stores just in-frame clones and leaves some out. V and J calls and clone size are those listed in that table; D and trimming were worked out from the DNA. The sample contains about 1.1 million clones, 75% to 80% of which appear only once. Study-level points and caveats: It was the few donors that limited the genetic and exposure-history diversity represented.

This sequence was found in a man younger than 30 in good health. Some clones in this sample may be carry-over from other donors' samples. Sequenced sample: memory CD4+ T cells from PBMCs. Described subset: CD45RA-negative fraction. The V call is TRBV30, the J call TRBJ1-5; the D gene is possibly TRBD1 (5 bases). The CDR3 DNA sequence: TGTGCCTGGAGTGCCCCCCTCGGGGCACCTTATAGCAATCAGCCCCAGCATTTT. Residues: CAWSAPLGAPYSNQPQHF.